These 29 T cell receptor beta chains originate from one sample sequenced in a study of OX40 agonist ivuxolimab in advanced cancers. Generated by immunoSEQ multiplex PCR, the TCRdb table keeps only in-frame clones and is missing some. Found here are tens of thousands of clones, about 90% of them singletons; the top ten hold about 1.8%. This material consisted of CD4+ or CD8+ T cells sorted from blood, taken in a trial of the OX40 agonist ivuxolimab. These receptors were obtained from an adult with an advanced solid tumor such as melanoma, head and neck, liver or kidney cancer.

This clone was recorded once. The rearrangement links TRBV5-1 to TRBJ1-2; D may be TRBD1 (5 bases). The V end was cut by 1 base, the J end by 8 bases, with 21 bases between. The CDR3 totals 16 residues. In germline, CDR1 is SGHRS, CDR2 YFSETQ. The CDR3 coding sequence is TGCGCCAGCAGCTTGAGTCCGGACACCTTCGGCCAGGGCTACACCTTC. Amino acids: CASSLSPDTFGQGYTF. Full variable domain (remainder filled in from reference TRBV5-1 and TRBJ1-2): KAGVTQTPRYLIKTRGQQVTLSCSPISGHRSVSWYQQTPGQGLQFLFEYFSETQRNKGNFPGRFSGRQFSNSRSEMNVSTLELGDSALYLCASSLSPDTFGQGYTFGSGTRLTVV.

The rearrangement links TRBV5-1 to TRBJ1-1, with 10 bases matching TRBD1. The CDR3 sequence is 15 residues long. Germline values: CDR1 SGHRS, CDR2 YFSETQ. V dropped 4 bases and J dropped 5; count of bases not matched to a gene: 8. CDR3 in DNA: TGCGCCAGCAGCCCAAAGGGGACAGGGGCGACTGAAGCTTTCTTT. This gives the protein CASSPKGTGATEAFF.

V and J are TRBV5-4 and TRBJ2-5, with TRBD1 matching over 9 bases. In germline, CDR1 is SGHNT, CDR2 YYREEE (reference sequence). This CDR3 has 16 amino acids. The ends lost 4 bases at V and 2 bases at J; junction bases unmatched: 9. In nucleotides, the CDR3 is TGTGCCAGCAGCGGGACAGGGTCGGGGCTACAAGAGACCCAGTACTTC. As protein: CASSGTGSGLQETQYF.

The chain has TRBV4-2 and TRBJ2-3, with TRBD1 identical over 7 bases. CDR1 is LGHNA and CDR2 is YNFKEQ in the germline V gene. The CDR3 spans 15 residues. Trimming removed 1 base from V and 6 bases from J; junction bases left unmatched: 7. CDR3 residues: CASSQGQGVSDTQYF. CDR3 nucleotides: TGTGCCAGCAGCCAAGGGCAGGGGGTGTCGGATACGCAGTATTTT.

The genes are TRBV27 and TRBJ2-6; 8 bases agree with TRBD1. CDR3 size: 15 residues. After removal of 6 bases from V and 1 base from J, the junction contained 2 bases not matched to a gene. Germline V gene lookup returns CDR1 MNHEY and CDR2 SMNVEV (reference sequence). CDR3 loop: CASRRTGSGANVLTF. In DNA, the CDR3 is TGTGCCAGCAGGCGGACAGGGTCTGGGGCCAACGTCCTGACTTTC.

The genes are TRBV7-2 and TRBJ1-3; TRBD1 matches 8 bases. The CDR3 sequence is 15 residues long. J was trimmed by 6 bases and V by 0 bases; bases with no gene match: 4. Per the germline V gene, CDR1 is SGHTA and CDR2 is FQGNSA. The CDR3, as DNA: TGTGCCAGCAGCTTAGCTGGGGACAGGCCAAACACCATATATTTT. This gives the protein CASSLAGDRPNTIYF. The variable domain in full, completed from reference TRBV7-2 and TRBJ1-3, reads GAGVSQSPSNKVTEKGKDVELRCDPISGHTALYWYRQSLGQGLEFLIYFQGNSAPDKSGLPSDRFSAERTGGSVSTLTIQRTQQEDSAVYLCASSLAGDRPNTIYFGEGSWLTVV.

J is TRBJ2-3 and V is TRBV27; 8 positions match TRBD1. The CDR3 spans 15 residues. After removal of 7 bases from V and 2 bases from J, the junction contained 8 bases not matched to a gene. CDR1 is MNHEY, CDR2 SMNVEV, per germline (reference sequence). CDR3 DNA sequence: TGTGCCAGCACCGCCCGACAGGGGATCACAGATACGCAGTATTTT. It yields the protein CASTARQGITDTQYF.

CDR3 protein: CASSTLRDSLGETQYF. The DNA for the CDR3 is TGTGCCAGCAGCACTCTCCGGGACTCACTTGGAGAGACCCAGTACTTC. The V and J genes are TRBV11-2 and TRBJ2-5; D may be TRBD2 (6 bases). V was pared by 5 bases and J by 4 bases, with 20 bases between. Germline-derived CDR1 and CDR2 are SGHAT and FQNNGV. The CDR3 consists of 16 residues. The whole variable domain, remainder taken from reference TRBV11-2 and TRBJ2-5, is EAGVAQSPRYKIIEKRQSVAFWCNPISGHATLYWYQQILGQGPKLLIQFQNNGVVDDSQLPKDRFSAERLKGVDSTLKIQPAKLEDSAVYLCASSTLRDSLGETQYFGPGTRLLVL.

This rearrangement joins TRBV5-1 to TRBJ2-3; perhaps D is TRBD1 or TRBD2 (5 bases each). Germline V CDR1 and CDR2: SGHRS, YFSETQ. The V end was cut by 5 bases, the J end by 0 bases, with 13 bases between. The CDR3 runs 15 residues. The CDR3 region is CASSESRDSTDTQYF. CDR3 sequence (DNA): TGCGCCAGCAGTGAAAGCCGGGACAGCACAGATACGCAGTATTTT.

The chain employs TRBV10-2 and TRBJ2-3; 8 bases agree with TRBD2. Germline trimming cut 7 bases from V and 6 bases from J; bases unmatched to any gene: 9. The length of the CDR3 is 14 residues. In germline, CDR1 is WSHSY, CDR2 SAAADI. CDR3 nucleotide sequence: TGCGCCAGCACCCAGCGGGAGTTAGTTGATACGCAGTATTTT. It encodes CASTQRELVDTQYF.

This chain joins TRBV9 and TRBJ2-2; D uncertain. The germline V gene has CDR1 SGDLS and CDR2 YYNGEE. V gave up 2 bases and J gave up 5 bases, with 4 bases separating them. The CDR3 has 12 residues. The CDR3 bases are TGTGCCAGCAGCGTGTGGACCGGGGAGCTGTTTTTT. It yields the protein CASSVWTGELFF.

V and J are TRBV5-1 and TRBJ2-1; D gene unclear. V gave up 1 base and J gave up 12 bases, with 8 bases separating them. The germline V gene has CDR1 SGHRS and CDR2 YFSETQ. This CDR3 has 11 residues. CDR3: CASSLPSGQFF. DNA of the CDR3: TGCGCCAGCAGCTTGCCGAGTGGGCAGTTCTTC.

This rearrangement joins TRBV11-3 to TRBJ2-7, with 16 bases identical to TRBD2. Per the germline V gene, CDR1 is SGHNT and CDR2 is YENEEA. The CDR3 covers 17 residues. With V trimmed by 5 bases and J by 4 bases, 8 bases remained unmatched. The CDR3 spells CASSPGTSGRASYEQYF. CDR3 coding DNA: TGTGCCAGCAGCCCAGGGACTAGCGGGAGGGCCTCATACGAGCAGTACTTC.

Notes on this clone: The junction departs from the called germline gene at one end, perhaps through a read error. The chain has TRBV28 and TRBJ2-7; no definite D call. CDR1 is MDHEN, CDR2 SYDVKM, per germline. The CDR3 length is 12 residues. CDR3 in DNA: TGTGCCAGCAGCCCCTGGACGGAACCCAGGCACTTC. This encodes CASSPWTEPRHF.

The CDR3 sequence: CASSMYRVPGYQPQHF. The CDR3 DNA reads as TGTGCCAGCAGCATGTACAGGGTTCCCGGGTATCAGCCCCAGCATTTT. The chain has TRBV2 and TRBJ1-5; TRBD1 might be the D (6 bases). The CDR3 has 16 residues. Trimming cost V 6 bases and J 5 bases, with 20 bases left between them. In germline, CDR1 is SNHLY, CDR2 FYNNEI.

This rearrangement joins TRBV19 to TRBJ1-5; 11 nucleotides agree with TRBD1. This CDR3 comprises 16 residues. CDR1 LNHDA and CDR2 SQIVND come from the germline V gene (reference sequence). The J segment lost 4 bases and the V segment lost 5 bases, leaving 7 bases of the junction unmatched. The CDR3 region has the DNA TGTGCCAGTAGTCCCTGGAGGGACAGGGGGAATCAGCCCCAGCATTTT. It codes for CASSPWRDRGNQPQHF.

The CDR3 sequence is CASSPDRYRVEGAFF. CDR3 sequence (DNA): TGCGCCAGCAGCCCCGACCGATACAGGGTTGAGGGAGCTTTCTTT. The gene calls are TRBV4-3 and TRBJ1-1, with TRBD1 as a possible D gene (6 bases). Trimming stripped 4 bases from V and 10 bases from J, with 22 bases between. The CDR3 sequence is 15 residues long. Germline values: CDR1 LGHNA, CDR2 YSLEER.

The chain combines TRBV7-2 with TRBJ1-3, with D perhaps TRBD1 (5 bases). The CDR3 is 16 residues long. CDR1 is SGHTA and CDR2 is FQGNSA in the germline V gene. V shed 5 bases and J shed 0 bases, with 14 bases lying between them. In nucleotides, the CDR3 is TGTGCCAGCAGCCCCCCCCTAGGGGACTCTGGAAACACCATATATTTT. This sequence encodes CASSPPLGDSGNTIYF.

V gene TRBV5-4 combines with J gene TRBJ2-3; 8 bases fit TRBD2. V trimming: 2 bases; J trimming: 5 bases; junction bases outside the gene matches: 1. The CDR3 is 13 amino acids. The germline V gene encodes CDR1 SGHNT and CDR2 YYREEE (reference sequence). The CDR3 bases are TGTGCCAGCAGCTTAGCGGGGGTAGATACGCAGTATTTT. It yields the protein CASSLAGVDTQYF.

The chain recombines TRBV19 with TRBJ1-2, with D possibly TRBD1 on 6 matching bases. Trimming took 10 bases from V and 5 from J, leaving 20 bases between them. The germline V gene has CDR1 LNHDA and CDR2 SQIVND (reference sequence). The CDR3 is made up of 14 amino acids. Here the CDR3 DNA reads TGTGCCACCGCAGGGGCGCGATCCCCTTATGGCTACACCTTC. This sequence encodes CATAGARSPYGYTF.

The rearrangement links TRBV4-1 to TRBJ2-5; 8 positions agree with TRBD2. Germline values: CDR1 MGHRA, CDR2 YSYEKL. This CDR3 spans 14 amino acids. V was clipped by 2 bases and J by 6 bases; unmatched bases: 5. CDR3 residues: CASSQPTSAQTQYF. The DNA of the CDR3 is TGCGCCAGCAGCCAACCGACTAGCGCCCAGACCCAGTACTTC.

This chain uses TRBV28 with TRBJ2-7, with 7 bases that match TRBD1. CDR1 and CDR2 from the germline V gene are MDHEN and SYDVKM. After removal of 3 bases from V and 9 bases from J, the junction contained 2 bases not matched to a gene. The CDR3 is made up of 11 amino acids. The CDR3 sequence is CASSLGQSQYF. The CDR3 nucleotides read TGTGCCAGCAGTTTGGGACAGTCGCAGTACTTC.

The V call is TRBV27, the J call TRBJ1-4, with D uncertain. The V end was cut by 6 bases, the J end by 6 bases, with 14 bases between. This CDR3 is 14 amino acids long. Per the germline V gene, CDR1 is MNHEY and CDR2 is SMNVEV (reference sequence). CDR3 coding DNA: TGTGCCAGCAGCCGGACCGGACGGTATGAAAAACTGTTTTTT. Protein: CASSRTGRYEKLFF.

The rearrangement links TRBV7-1 to TRBJ2-1; TRBD1 might be the D (6 bases). TRBV7-1 is an open reading frame, and its role is uncertain. V lost 4 bases and J 7 bases, leaving 17 bases between the germline ends. The CDR3 is 15 amino acids. The CDR3, as DNA: TGTGCCAGCAGCTTGTTGGGGGCCACGGGTAATGAGCAGTTCTTC. Translation: CASSLLGATGNEQFF.

V is TRBV2 and J is TRBJ2-2; D remains unclear. The germline V gene has CDR1 SNHLY and CDR2 FYNNEI. V was shortened by 4 bases and J by 6 bases, with 6 bases between the two germline ends. CDR3 size: 12 residues. The CDR3: CASSGDSGELFF. The CDR3 nucleotides are TGTGCCAGCAGTGGCGATTCCGGGGAGCTGTTTTTT.

The chain uses TRBV18 and TRBJ2-7; 10 bases match TRBD1. Germline CDR1 is KGHSH and CDR2 is LQKENI. The J segment lost 3 bases and the V segment lost 6 bases, leaving 2 bases of the junction unmatched. This CDR3 has 13 amino acids. Here the CDR3 DNA reads TGTGCCAGCTCCCGGACAGGGGGCTACGAGCAGTACTTC. Amino acids: CASSRTGGYEQYF.

CDR3 amino acids: CASSPVDGGFSEKLFF. The CDR3 DNA sequence: TGTGCCAGCAGTCCAGTGGACGGGGGGTTTAGTGAAAAACTGTTTTTT. The rearrangement joins TRBV27 to TRBJ1-4; D is perhaps TRBD1 (5 bases). The V gene lost 5 bases and the J gene lost 7 bases, with 20 bases spanning the gap. CDR3 length: 16 amino acids. Germline V gives CDR1 MNHEY, CDR2 SMNVEV (reference sequence).

The rearrangement joins TRBV5-1 to TRBJ2-1; the D gene could be TRBD1 or TRBD2 (6 bases each). Trimming cost V 0 bases and J 4 bases, with 11 bases left between them. This CDR3 spans 15 amino acids. CDR1 SGHRS and CDR2 YFSETQ come from the germline V gene. CDR3 nucleotides: TGCGCCAGCAGCTTGGAAGGGGGGTCATACAATGAGCAGTTCTTC. Protein: CASSLEGGSYNEQFF. The variable domain in full, completed from reference TRBV5-1 and TRBJ2-1, reads KAGVTQTPRYLIKTRGQQVTLSCSPISGHRSVSWYQQTPGQGLQFLFEYFSETQRNKGNFPGRFSGRQFSNSRSEMNVSTLELGDSALYLCASSLEGGSYNEQFFGPGTRLTVL.

The gene calls are TRBV7-3 and TRBJ2-7; 7 bases fit TRBD2. The CDR3 is 18 amino acids. The trim removed 5 bases at V and 5 bases at J, leaving 21 bases unmatched. Germline V gene sequence: CDR1 SGHTA, CDR2 FQGTGA. CDR3 residues: CASSRTSASGLDSNEQYF. The CDR3 region has the DNA TGTGCCAGCAGCCGGACTAGTGCCAGCGGTCTCGACTCTAACGAGCAGTACTTC.